The present entry profiles one T cell receptor (beta chain) with its context. Its specificity is unknown. The sample belongs to a study of cytomegalovirus exposure and HLA in healthy donors. Overall study results and limits: The dataset shows that most TCR sequences were rare, while some public TCRs occurred in many donors.

It was with 60 Vbeta and 13 Jbeta primers that the PCR ran. Here immunoSEQ multiplex PCR was the method, and the copy in TCRdb shows in-frame clones only, minus some. The sample consists of 170,000 or so clones, around 77% of them appearing once. The V segment lost 5 bases and the J segment 2 bases; nucleotides outside the gene matches: 1. The CDR3 covers 13 residues. The germline V gene has CDR1 SGHNT and CDR2 YENEEA. This TCR was recovered from a woman between 50 and 59 years old in good health and CMV-seropositive. Sequencing was performed on PBMCs. This chain joins TRBV11-3 and TRBJ2-5, with 8 nucleotides matching TRBD1. CDR3 DNA sequence: TGTGCCAGCAGCGGGACAGGTCAAGAGACCCAGTACTTC. Amino acids: CASSGTGQETQYF.